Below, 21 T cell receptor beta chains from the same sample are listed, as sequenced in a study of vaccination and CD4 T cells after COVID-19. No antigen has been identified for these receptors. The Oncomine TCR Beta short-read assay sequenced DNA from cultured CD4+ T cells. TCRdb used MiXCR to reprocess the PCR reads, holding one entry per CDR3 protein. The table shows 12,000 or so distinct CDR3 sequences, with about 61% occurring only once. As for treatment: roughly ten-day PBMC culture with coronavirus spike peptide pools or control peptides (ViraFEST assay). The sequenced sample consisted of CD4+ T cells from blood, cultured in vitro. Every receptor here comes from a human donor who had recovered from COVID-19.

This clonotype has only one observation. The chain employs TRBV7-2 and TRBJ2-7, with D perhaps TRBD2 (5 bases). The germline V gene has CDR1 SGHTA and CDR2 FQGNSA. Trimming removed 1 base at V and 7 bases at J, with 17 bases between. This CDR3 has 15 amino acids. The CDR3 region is CASSLGAQRTGEQYF. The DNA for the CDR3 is TGTGCCAGCAGCTTAGGAGCCCAGCGGACGGGGGAGCAGTACTTC.

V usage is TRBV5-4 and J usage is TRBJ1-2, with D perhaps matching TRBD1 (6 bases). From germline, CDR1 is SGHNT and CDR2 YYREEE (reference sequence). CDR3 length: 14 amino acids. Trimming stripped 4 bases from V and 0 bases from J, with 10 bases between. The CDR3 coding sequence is TGTGCCAGCAGCGAGGACAGCACTAACTATGGCTACACCTTC. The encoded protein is CASSEDSTNYGYTF.

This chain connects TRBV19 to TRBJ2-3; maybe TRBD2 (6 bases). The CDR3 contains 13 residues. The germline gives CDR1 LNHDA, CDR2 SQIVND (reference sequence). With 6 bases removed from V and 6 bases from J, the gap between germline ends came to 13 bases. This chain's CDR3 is CASSRIGGDTQYF. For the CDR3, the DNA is TGTGCCAGTAGCCGCATTGGGGGGGATACGCAGTATTTT.

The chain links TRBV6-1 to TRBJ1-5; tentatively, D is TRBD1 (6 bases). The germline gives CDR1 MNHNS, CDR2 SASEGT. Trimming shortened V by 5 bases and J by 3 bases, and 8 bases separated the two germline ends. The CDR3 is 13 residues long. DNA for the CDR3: TGTGCCAGCAGTACAGGGCACAATCAGCCCCAGCATTTT. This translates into CASSTGHNQPQHF.

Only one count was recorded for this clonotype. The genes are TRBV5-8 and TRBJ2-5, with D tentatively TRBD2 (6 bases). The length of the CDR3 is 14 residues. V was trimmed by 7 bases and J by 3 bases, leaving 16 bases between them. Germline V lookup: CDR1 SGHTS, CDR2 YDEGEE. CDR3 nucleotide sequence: TGTGCCAGCCGCCTATCCGGAGGGAAAGAGACCCAGTACTTC. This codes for CASRLSGGKETQYF.

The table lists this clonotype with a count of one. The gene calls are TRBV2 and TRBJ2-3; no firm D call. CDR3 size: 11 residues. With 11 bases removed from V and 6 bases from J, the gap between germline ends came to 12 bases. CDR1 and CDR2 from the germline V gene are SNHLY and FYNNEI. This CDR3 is CAGLQSDTQYF. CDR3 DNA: TGTGCCGGCCTCCAAAGCGATACGCAGTATTTT.

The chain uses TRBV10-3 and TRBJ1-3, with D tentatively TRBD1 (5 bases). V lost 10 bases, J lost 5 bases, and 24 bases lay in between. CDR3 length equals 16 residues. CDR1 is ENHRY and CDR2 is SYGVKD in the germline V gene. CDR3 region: CATRPEGRTRRNTIYF. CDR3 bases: TGTGCCACAAGACCTGAGGGAAGGACAAGAAGAAACACCATATATTTT.

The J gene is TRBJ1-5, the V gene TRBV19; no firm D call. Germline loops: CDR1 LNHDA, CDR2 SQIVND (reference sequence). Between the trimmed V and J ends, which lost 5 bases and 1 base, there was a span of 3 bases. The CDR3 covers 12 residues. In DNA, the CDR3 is TGTGCCAGTAGTGGAAGCAATCAGCCCCAGCATTTT. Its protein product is CASSGSNQPQHF.

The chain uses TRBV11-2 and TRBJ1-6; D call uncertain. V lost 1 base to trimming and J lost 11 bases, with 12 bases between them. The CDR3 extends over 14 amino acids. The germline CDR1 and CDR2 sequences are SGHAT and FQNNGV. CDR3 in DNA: TGTGCCAGCAGCTTAGGGGCCCAATTTGCACCCCTCCACTTT. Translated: CASSLGAQFAPLHF. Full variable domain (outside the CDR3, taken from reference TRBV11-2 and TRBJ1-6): EAGVAQSPRYKIIEKRQSVAFWCNPISGHATLYWYQQILGQGPKLLIQFQNNGVVDDSQLPKDRFSAERLKGVDSTLKIQPAKLEDSAVYLCASSLGAQFAPLHFGNGTRLTVT.

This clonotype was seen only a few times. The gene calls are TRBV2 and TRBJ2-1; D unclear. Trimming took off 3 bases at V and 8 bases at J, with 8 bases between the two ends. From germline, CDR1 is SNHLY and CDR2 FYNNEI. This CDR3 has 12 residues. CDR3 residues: CASSEVRYEQFF. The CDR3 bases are TGTGCCAGCAGTGAGGTCAGGTATGAGCAGTTCTTC.

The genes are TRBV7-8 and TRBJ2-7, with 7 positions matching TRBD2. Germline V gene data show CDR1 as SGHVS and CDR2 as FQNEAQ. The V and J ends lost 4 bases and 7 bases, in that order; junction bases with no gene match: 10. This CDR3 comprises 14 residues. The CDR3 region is CASSSGGWAAEQYF. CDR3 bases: TGTGCCAGCAGCTCGGGAGGATGGGCGGCGGAGCAGTACTTC.

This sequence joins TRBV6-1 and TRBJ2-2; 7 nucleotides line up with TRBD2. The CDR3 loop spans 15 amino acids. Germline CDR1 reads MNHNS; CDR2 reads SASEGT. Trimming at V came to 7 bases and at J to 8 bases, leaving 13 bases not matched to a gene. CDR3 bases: TGTGCCAGCACGTTCGGGCGAGCGGGAATTGGGGAGCTGTTTTTT. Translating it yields CASTFGRAGIGELFF.

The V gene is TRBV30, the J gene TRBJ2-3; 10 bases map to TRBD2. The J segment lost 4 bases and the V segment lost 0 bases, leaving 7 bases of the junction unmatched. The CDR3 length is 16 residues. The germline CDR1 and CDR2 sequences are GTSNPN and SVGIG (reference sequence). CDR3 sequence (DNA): TGTGCCTGGAGTGTACGAGCGGGAGGGGTAGCAGATACGCAGTATTTT. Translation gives CAWSVRAGGVADTQYF.

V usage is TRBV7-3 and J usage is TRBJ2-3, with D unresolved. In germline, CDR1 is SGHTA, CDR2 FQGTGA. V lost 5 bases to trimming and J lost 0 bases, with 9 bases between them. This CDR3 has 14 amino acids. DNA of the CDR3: TGTGCCAGCAGCCTCGACCCAAGCACAGATACGCAGTATTTT. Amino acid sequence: CASSLDPSTDTQYF.

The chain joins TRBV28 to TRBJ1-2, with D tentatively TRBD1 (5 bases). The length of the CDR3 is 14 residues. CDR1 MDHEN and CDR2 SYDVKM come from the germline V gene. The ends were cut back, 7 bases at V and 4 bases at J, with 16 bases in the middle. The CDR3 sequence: CASKEYGTSYGYTF. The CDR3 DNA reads TGTGCCAGCAAGGAATACGGGACTTCCTATGGCTACACCTTC.

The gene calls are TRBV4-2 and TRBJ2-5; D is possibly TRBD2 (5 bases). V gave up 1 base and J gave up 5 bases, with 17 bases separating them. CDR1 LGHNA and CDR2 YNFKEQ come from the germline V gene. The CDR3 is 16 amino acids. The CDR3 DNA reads TGTGCCAGCAGCCAAGGAGGGCCGGGCTCGGGCGAGACCCAGTACTTC. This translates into CASSQGGPGSGETQYF.

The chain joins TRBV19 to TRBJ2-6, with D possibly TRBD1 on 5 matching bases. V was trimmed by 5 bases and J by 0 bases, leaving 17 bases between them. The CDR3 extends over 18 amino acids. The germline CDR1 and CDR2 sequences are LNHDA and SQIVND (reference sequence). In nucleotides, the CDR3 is TGTGCCAGTAGTCCTCAGGGAAACCTCTTCTCTGGGGCCAACGTCCTGACTTTC. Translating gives CASSPQGNLFSGANVLTF.

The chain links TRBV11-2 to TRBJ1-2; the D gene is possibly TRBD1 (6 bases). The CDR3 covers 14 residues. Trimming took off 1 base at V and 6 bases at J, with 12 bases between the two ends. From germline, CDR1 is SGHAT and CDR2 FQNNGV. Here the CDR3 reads CASSLVQGRDGYTF. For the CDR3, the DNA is TGTGCCAGCAGCTTAGTCCAGGGGAGAGATGGCTACACCTTC.

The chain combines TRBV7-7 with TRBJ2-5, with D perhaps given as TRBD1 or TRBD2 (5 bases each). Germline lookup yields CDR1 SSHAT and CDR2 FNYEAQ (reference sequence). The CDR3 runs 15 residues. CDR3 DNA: TGTGCTGGCAGCTTAGGGAGACAGCGCCAAGAGACCCAGTACTTC. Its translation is CAGSLGRQRQETQYF. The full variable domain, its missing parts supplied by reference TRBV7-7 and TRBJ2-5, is GAGVSQSPRYKVTKRGQDVTLRCDPISSHATLYWYQQALGQGPEFLTYFNYEAQPDKSGLPSDRFSAERPEGSISTLTIQRTEQRDSAMYRCAGSLGRQRQETQYFGPGTRLLVL.

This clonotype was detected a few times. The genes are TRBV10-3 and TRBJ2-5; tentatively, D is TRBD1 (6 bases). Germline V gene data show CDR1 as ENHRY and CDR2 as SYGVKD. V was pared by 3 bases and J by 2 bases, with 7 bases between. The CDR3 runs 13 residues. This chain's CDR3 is CAISDRGQETQYF. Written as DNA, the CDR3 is TGTGCCATCAGTGACAGGGGTCAAGAGACCCAGTACTTC.

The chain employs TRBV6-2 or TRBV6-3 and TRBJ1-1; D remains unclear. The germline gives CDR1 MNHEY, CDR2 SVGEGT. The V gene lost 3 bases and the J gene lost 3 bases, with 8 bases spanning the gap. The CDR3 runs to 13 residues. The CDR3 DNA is TGTGCCAGCAGTTATCGTACGGACACTGAAGCTTTCTTT. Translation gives CASSYRTDTEAFF.